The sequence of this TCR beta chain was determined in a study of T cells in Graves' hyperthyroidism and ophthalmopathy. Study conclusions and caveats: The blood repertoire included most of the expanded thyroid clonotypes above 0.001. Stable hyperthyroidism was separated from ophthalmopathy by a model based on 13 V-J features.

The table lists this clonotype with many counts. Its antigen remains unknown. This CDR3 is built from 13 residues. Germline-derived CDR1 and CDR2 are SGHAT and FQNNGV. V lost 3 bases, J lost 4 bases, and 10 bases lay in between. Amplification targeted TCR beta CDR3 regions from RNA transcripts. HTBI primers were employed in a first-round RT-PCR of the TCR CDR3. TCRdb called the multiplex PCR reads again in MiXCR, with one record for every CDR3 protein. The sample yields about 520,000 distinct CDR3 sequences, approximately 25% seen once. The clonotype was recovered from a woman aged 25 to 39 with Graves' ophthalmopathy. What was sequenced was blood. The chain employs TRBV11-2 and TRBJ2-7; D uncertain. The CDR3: CASSLASGYEQYF. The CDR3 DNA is TGTGCCAGCAGCTTGGCCTCCGGATACGAGCAGTACTTC.